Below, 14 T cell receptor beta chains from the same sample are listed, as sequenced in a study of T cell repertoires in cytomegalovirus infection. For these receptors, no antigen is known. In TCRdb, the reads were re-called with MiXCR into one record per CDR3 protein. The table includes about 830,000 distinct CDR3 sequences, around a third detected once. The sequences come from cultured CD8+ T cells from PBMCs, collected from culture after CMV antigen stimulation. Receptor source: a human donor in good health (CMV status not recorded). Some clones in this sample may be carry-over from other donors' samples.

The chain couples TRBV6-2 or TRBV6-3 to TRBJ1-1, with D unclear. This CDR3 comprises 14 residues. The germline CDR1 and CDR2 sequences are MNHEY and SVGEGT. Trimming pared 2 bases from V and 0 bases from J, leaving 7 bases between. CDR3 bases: TGTGCCAGCAGTTACGTCTCCATGAACACTGAAGCTTTCTTT. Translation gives CASSYVSMNTEAFF.

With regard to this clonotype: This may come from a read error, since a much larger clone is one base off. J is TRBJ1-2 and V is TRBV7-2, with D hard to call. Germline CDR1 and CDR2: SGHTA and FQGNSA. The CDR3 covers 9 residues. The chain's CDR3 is CASSYGYNF. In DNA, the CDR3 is TGTGCCAGCAGCTATGGCTACAACTTC.

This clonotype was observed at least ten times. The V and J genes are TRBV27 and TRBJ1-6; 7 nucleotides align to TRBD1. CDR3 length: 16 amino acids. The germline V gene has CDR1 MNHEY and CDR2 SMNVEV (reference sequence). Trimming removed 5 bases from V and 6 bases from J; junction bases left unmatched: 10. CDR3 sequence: CASSHPRAGGNSPLHF. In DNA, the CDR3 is TGTGCCAGCAGTCACCCCAGGGCAGGGGGTAATTCACCCCTCCACTTT.

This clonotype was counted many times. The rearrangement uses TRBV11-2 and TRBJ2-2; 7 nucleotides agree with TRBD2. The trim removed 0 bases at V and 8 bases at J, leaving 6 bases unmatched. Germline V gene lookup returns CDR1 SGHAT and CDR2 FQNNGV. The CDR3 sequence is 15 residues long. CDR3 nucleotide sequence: TGTGCCAGCAGCTTAGATCCGGGGGGAGTAGGGGAGCTGTTTTTT. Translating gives CASSLDPGGVGELFF.

Here the CDR3 DNA reads TGTGCCAGCAATTCTAACTATGGCTACACCTTC. The encoded protein is CASNSNYGYTF. V and J are TRBV2 and TRBJ1-2; D is unresolved. The V end was cut by 7 bases, the J end by 0 bases, with 3 bases between. This CDR3 is 11 amino acids long. Germline lookup yields CDR1 SNHLY and CDR2 FYNNEI.

This CDR3 is CASSYSRTSGDYEQYV. The CDR3 region has the DNA TGTGCCAGCAGTTACTCGAGAACTAGCGGGGACTACGAGCAGTACGTC. The chain has TRBV6-2 or TRBV6-3 and TRBJ2-7; 10 bases align to TRBD2. The CDR3 consists of 16 residues. Germline V lookup: CDR1 MNHEY, CDR2 SVGEGT. The junction had 5 bases not matched to a gene; V was cut back by 0 bases and J by 3 bases.

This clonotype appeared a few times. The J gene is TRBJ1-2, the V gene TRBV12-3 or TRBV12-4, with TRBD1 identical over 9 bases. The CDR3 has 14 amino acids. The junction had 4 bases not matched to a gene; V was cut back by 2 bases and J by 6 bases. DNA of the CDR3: TGTGCCAGCAGTTTAACATGGACAGGGGATGGCTACACCTTC. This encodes CASSLTWTGDGYTF.

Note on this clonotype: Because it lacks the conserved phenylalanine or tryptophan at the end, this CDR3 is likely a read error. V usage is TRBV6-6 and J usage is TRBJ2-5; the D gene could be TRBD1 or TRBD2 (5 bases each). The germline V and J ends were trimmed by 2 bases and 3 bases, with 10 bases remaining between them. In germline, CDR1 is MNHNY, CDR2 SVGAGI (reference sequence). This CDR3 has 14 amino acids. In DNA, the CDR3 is TGTGCCAGCAGTTACGAGGGGATTGAAGAGACCCAGTACTCC. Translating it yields CASSYEGIEETQYS.

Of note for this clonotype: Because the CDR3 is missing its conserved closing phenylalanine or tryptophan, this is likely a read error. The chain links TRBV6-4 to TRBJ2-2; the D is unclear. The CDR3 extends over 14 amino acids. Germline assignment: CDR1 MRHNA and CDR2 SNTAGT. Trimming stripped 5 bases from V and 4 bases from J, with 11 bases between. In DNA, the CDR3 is TGTGCCAGCAGTTTAACCCAATCCACCGGGGAGCTGTTTTCT. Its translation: CASSLTQSTGELFS.

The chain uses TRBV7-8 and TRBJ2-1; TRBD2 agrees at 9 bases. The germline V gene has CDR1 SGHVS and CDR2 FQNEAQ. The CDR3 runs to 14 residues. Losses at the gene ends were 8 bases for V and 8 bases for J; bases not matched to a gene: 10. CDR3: CASSPASGAYEQFF. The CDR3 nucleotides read TGTGCCAGCTCTCCCGCTAGCGGGGCATATGAGCAGTTCTTC.

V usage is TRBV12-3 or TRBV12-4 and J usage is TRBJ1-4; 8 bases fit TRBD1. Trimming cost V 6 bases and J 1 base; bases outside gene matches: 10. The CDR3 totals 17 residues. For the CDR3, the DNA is TGTGCCAGCAGCCTCACCGGGACAGGAGGAACTAATGAAAAACTGTTTTTT. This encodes CASSLTGTGGTNEKLFF.

CDR3 in DNA: TGCAGCGCACTACAGGGTGAAGCTTTCTTT. This gives the protein CSALQGEAFF. This chain uses TRBV29-1 with TRBJ1-1; D possibly corresponds to TRBD1 (6 bases). Germline lookup yields CDR1 SQVTM and CDR2 ANQGSEA. The V and J ends lost 7 bases and 7 bases respectively, with 10 bases between them. This CDR3 spans 10 amino acids.

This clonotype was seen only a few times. The CDR3 bases are TGTGCCAGCCGCCCACAGACAGGACCTAGGAATCAGCCCCAGCATTTT. Encoded protein: CASRPQTGPRNQPQHF. The chain is built from TRBV27 and TRBJ1-5; the D gene is possibly TRBD1 (6 bases). V was clipped by 8 bases and J by 4 bases, with 21 bases between them. The germline gives CDR1 MNHEY, CDR2 SMNVEV (reference sequence). There are 16 residues in the CDR3.

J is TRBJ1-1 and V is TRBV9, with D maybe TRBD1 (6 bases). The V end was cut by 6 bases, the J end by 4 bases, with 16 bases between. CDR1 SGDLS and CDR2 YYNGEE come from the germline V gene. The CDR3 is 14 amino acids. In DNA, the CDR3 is TGTGCCAGCAACCCATCAGGGGCGACCACTGAAGCTTTCTTT. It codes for CASNPSGATTEAFF. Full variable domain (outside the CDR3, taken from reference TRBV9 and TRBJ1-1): DSGVTQTPKHLITATGQRVTLRCSPRSGDLSVYWYQQSLDQGLQFLIQYYNGEERAKGNILERFSAQQFPDLHSELNLSSLELGDSALYFCASNPSGATTEAFFGQGTRLTVV.